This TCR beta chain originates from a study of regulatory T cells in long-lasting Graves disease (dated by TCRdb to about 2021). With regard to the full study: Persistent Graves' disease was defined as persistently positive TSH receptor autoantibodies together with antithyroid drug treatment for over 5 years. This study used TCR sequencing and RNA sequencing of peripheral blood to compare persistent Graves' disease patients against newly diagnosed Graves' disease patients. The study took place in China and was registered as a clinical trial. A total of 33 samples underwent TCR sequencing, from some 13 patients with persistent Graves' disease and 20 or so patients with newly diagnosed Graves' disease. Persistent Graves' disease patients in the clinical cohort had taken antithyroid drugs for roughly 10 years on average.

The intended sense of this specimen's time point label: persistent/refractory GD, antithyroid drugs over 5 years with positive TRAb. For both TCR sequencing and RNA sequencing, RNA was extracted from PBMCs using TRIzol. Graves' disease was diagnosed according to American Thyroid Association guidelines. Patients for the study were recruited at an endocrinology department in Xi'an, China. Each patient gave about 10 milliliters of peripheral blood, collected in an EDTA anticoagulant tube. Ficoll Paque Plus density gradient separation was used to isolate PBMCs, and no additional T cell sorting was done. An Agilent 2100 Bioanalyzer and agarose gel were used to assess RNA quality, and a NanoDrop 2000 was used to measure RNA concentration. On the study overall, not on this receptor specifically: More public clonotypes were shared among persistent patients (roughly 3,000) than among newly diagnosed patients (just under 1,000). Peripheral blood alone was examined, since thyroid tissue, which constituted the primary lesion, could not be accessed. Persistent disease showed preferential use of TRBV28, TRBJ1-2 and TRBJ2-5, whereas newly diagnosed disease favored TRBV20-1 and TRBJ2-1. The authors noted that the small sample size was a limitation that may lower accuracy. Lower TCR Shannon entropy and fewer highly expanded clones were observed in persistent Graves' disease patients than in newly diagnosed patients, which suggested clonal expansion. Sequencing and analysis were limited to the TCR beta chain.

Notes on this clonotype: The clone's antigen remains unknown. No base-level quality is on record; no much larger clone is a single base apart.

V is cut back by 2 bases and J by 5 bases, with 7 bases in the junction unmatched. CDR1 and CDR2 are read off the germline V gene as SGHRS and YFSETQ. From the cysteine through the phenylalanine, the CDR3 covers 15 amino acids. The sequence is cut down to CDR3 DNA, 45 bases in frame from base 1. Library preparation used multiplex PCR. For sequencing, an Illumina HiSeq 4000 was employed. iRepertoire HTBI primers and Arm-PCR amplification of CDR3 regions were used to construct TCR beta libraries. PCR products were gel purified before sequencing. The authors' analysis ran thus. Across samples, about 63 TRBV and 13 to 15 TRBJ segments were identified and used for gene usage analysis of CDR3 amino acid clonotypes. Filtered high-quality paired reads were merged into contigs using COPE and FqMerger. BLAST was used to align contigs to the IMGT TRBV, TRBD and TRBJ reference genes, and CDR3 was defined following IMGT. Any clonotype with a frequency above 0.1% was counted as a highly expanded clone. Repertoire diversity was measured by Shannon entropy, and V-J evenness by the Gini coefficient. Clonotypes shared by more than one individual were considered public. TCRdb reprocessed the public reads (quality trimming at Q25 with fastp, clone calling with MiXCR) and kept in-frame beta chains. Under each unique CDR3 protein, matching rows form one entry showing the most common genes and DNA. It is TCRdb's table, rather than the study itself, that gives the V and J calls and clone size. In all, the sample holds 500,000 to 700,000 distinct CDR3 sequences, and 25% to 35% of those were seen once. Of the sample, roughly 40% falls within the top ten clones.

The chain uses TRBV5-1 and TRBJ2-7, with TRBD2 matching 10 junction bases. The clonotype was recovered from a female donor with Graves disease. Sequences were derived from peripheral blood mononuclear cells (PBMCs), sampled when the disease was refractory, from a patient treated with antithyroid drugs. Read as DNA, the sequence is TGCGCCAGCAGCTTCTCTAGCGGGAGTATCGACGAGCAGTACTTC. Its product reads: CASSFSSGSIDEQYF.